Only one count was recorded for the clone carrying this TCR beta chain. This specimen comes from a study of blood T cell repertoires in COVID-19. With 3 bases clipped from V and 3 bases from J, the junction kept 6 bases outside the gene matches. Germline CDR1 reads LNHDA; CDR2 reads SQIVND (reference sequence). The CDR3 covers 16 residues. The method was immunoSEQ multiplex PCR; TCRdb's version includes in-frame clones alone and lacks a portion of them. The sample lists around 250,000 clones; approximately 87% were seen once. The chain joins TRBV19 to TRBJ2-7; 12 positions agree with TRBD2. The origin of this receptor is a man in his fifties or sixties who had recovered from COVID-19. Input material: peripheral blood. In DNA form, the CDR3 reads TGTGCCAGTAGTATCGCTCTAGCGGGGGGGCTCTACGAGCAGTACTTC. This sequence encodes CASSIALAGGLYEQYF. Filled out from reference TRBV19 and TRBJ2-7, the complete variable domain reads DGGITQSPKYLFRKEGQNVTLSCEQNLNHDAMYWYRQDPGQGLRLIYYSQIVNDFQKGDIAEGYSVSREKKESFPLTVTSAQKNPTAFYLCASSIALAGGLYEQYFGPGTRLTVT.